This T cell receptor (beta chain) was recorded in a study of CD8 T cells in Susac syndrome. V gave up 3 bases and J gave up 7 bases, with 13 bases separating them. The CDR3 length is 14 residues. Germline-derived CDR1 and CDR2 are LGHDT and YNNKEL (reference sequence). CD8+ and CD4+ T cells from blood underwent TCR beta sequencing, which was carried out in a high-throughput format. The authors reverse transcribed roughly 0.5 to 1 ug RNA with random hexamers. TCRdb passed the immunoSEQ multiplex PCR reads through MiXCR, listing each CDR3 protein once. The table includes 100,000 to 150,000 distinct CDR3 sequences, roughly 96% detected once.

The chain links TRBV3-1 to TRBJ2-1; a weak D match, TRBD2 (6 bases). This sequence was found in a human donor in good health. The sample taken for sequencing was CD4+ T cells from PBMCs. In DNA form, the CDR3 reads TGTGCCAGCAGCCAGATCGCGGGGTATAATGAGCAGTTCTTC. Translating gives CASSQIAGYNEQFF.